This paragraph covers one T cell receptor beta chain sequence. Its antigen is as yet unknown. The sample originates from a study of stem cell transplantation in POMP-related autoinflammatory disease. Study results and caveats: A trend toward lower repertoire diversity and greater clonality appeared in every analyzed T-cell subset of PRAID patients.

Germline CDR1 reads SGHRS; CDR2 reads YFSETQ. The trim removed 4 bases at V and 4 bases at J, leaving 6 bases unmatched. The CDR3 totals 14 residues. Here immunoSEQ multiplex PCR was the method, and the copy in TCRdb shows in-frame clones only, minus some. The sample has 33,000 or so clones; 88% are singletons. The genes are TRBV5-1 and TRBJ2-5; TRBD1 aligns across 8 bases. The source is a human donor with POMP-related autoinflammation and immune dysregulation (PRAID). Sequences were derived from CD4+ T cells from PBMCs, sampled before stem cell transplantation. The DNA for the CDR3 is TGCGCCAGCAGCCCCGACAGGGGTGGAGAGACCCAGTACTTC. Protein product: CASSPDRGGETQYF.